This TCR beta chain was identified in a study of response to subunit inactivated influenza vaccine. This CDR3 spans 15 amino acids. V shed 1 base and J shed 0 bases, with 9 bases lying between them. TCRdb re-derived calls from the RT-PCR reads in MiXCR, one entry per CDR3 protein. Here the sample spans about 780,000 distinct CDR3 sequences, 15% to 20% being singletons. This clonotype was counted ten times or more. This specimen was PBMCs from blood, taken about 5 days after vaccination. The V and J genes are TRBV12-3 or TRBV12-4 and TRBJ1-1; TRBD1 might be the D (6 bases). This TCR was sampled from a man aged 50 to 59 who received an inactivated influenza vaccine. CDR3 sequence reads: CASSLDPGVNTEAFF. CDR3 sequence (DNA): TGTGCCAGCAGTTTAGACCCAGGGGTGAACACTGAAGCTTTCTTT.